This TCR beta chain was obtained from a study of blood T cell repertoires in COVID-19. Assay: immunoSEQ multiplex PCR; the TCRdb copy retains only in-frame clones and omits some. The sample includes around 120,000 clones, 60% to 85% of them seen just once. The V gene's germline CDR1 is SEHNR and CDR2 FQNEAQ (reference sequence). The trim removed 10 bases at V and 1 base at J, leaving 20 bases unmatched. This CDR3 is 18 amino acids long. This TCR derives from a man aged 65 to 79 with acute or convalescent COVID-19. Specimen: peripheral blood. The chain has TRBV7-9 and TRBJ2-3; 7 bases align to TRBD1. CDR3 bases: TGTGCCATCCCCACCGGGGCAGGGGGTAACTTCGGCACAGATACGCAGTATTTT. Translated: CAIPTGAGGNFGTDTQYF.